The rows below give T cell receptor beta chains drawn from one sample of a study of blood T cell repertoires in COVID-19. Some clones are missing from TCRdb's copy, which holds only in-frame ones; the method was immunoSEQ multiplex PCR. The sample yields more than 75,000 clones, roughly 82% seen once. Input material: peripheral blood. Receptors originate from a man between 60 and 75 years old with acute or convalescent COVID-19. CDR3s include the opening cysteine and the closing phenylalanine or tryptophan. A D gene is named only where the DNA matches it firmly. Expanded clones get a size class; other rows say once, few or many, or leave the size out.

J,V,D,size,CDR3,DNA
TRBJ2-3,TRBV10-3,NA,NA,CAIRQGGVTDTQYF,TGTGCCATCAGGCAAGGAGGGGTCACAGATACGCAGTATTTT
TRBJ2-1,TRBV11-2,NA,NA,CASSLIDVGRHNEQFF,TGTGCCAGCAGCTTAATTGATGTGGGGCGACACAATGAGCAGTTCTTC
TRBJ1-6,TRBV4-1,NA,few,CASSRAPDSPNSPLHF,TGCGCCAGCAGCCGAGCTCCGGACAGTCCAAATTCACCCCTCCACTTT
TRBJ1-3,TRBV30,NA,NA,CAWSLGEVVWTIYF,TGTGCCTGGAGTCTTGGAGAGGTAGTCTGGACCATATATTTT
TRBJ2-3,TRBV24-1,NA,NA,CATSDSYEGPTKADTQYF,TGTGCCACCAGTGATTCGTACGAGGGTCCTACAAAAGCAGATACGCAGTATTTT
TRBJ1-1,TRBV6-1,TRBD1,NA,CASSPAGGRGTEAFF,TGTGCCAGCAGTCCTGCAGGGGGCAGAGGTACTGAAGCTTTCTTT
TRBJ2-7,TRBV7-9,TRBD1,few,CASSSGGSYEQYF,TGTGCCAGCAGCTCAGGGGGCTCCTACGAGCAGTACTTC
TRBJ2-7,TRBV6-2/TRBV6-3,TRBD2,NA,CASSYLLLAGVTYEQYF,TGTGCCAGCAGTTATCTCCTCCTAGCGGGAGTAACCTACGAGCAGTACTTC
TRBJ2-1,TRBV18,NA,once,CASSPRTDIEQFF,TGTGCCAGCTCCCCCAGGACTGACATTGAGCAGTTCTTC
TRBJ2-5,TRBV19,NA,NA,CASRPLDSQETQYF,TGTGCCAGTAGACCTCTCGACAGCCAGGAGACCCAGTACTTC
TRBJ2-1,TRBV19,TRBD2,NA,CASSSTRLAGGTYNEQFF,TGTGCCAGTAGTTCCACCAGGCTAGCGGGGGGCACCTACAATGAGCAGTTCTTC